This entry describes one T cell receptor beta chain. The antigen is undetermined. The data derive from a study of T cell responses to AZD1222 COVID-19 vaccine. Points from the study as a whole: The donors showed a predominance of white British ancestry and of females, with possible underestimation of clonal diversity. Spike-wide vaccine-associated CD4 TCRs dominated at 160-218 and 743-854. Unmutated regions of variants are reportedly targeted by nearly half of spike-specific TCRs. The breadth and depth of Spike-specific TCRs increased once two AZD1222 doses had been given.

Assay used: immunoSEQ multiplex PCR; TCRdb lists only in-frame clones, some missing. Among some 190,000 clones listed, about 95% were seen once. The junction had 2 bases not matched to a gene; V was cut back by 3 bases and J by 2 bases. Germline values: CDR1 MDHEN, CDR2 SYDVKM. The CDR3 contains 14 residues. This specimen was peripheral blood, taken 28 days after the second dose of the MenACWY control vaccine. The clonotype comes from an adult who received the MenACWY meningococcal vaccine as a control. This rearrangement joins TRBV28 to TRBJ2-7; 9 bases align to TRBD2. The CDR3 here is CASSFGGRAYEQYF. Written as DNA, the CDR3 is TGTGCCAGCAGTTTTGGCGGGAGGGCCTACGAGCAGTACTTC. The full variable domain, with the rest looked up from reference TRBV28 and TRBJ2-7, is DVKVTQSSRYLVKRTGEKVFLECVQDMDHENMFWYRQDPGLGLRLIYFSYDVKMKEKGDIPEGYSVSREKKERFSLILESASTNQTSMYLCASSFGGRAYEQYFGPGTRLTVT.